These T cell receptor beta chains were read from a single sample in a study of cytomegalovirus exposure and HLA in healthy donors. Sequencing used immunoSEQ multiplex PCR; TCRdb keeps in-frame clones, though not all of them. The sample totals more than 45,000 clones. Input material: PBMCs. The receptors were sampled from a male donor in good health and CMV-seronegative. CDR3s include the opening cysteine and the closing phenylalanine or tryptophan. A D gene is named only where the DNA matches it firmly.

>TRBD2|TRBV28|TRBJ2-1
CASSLDAGTSGYNEQFF
TGTGCCAGCAGTTTAGATGCAGGAACTAGCGGCTACAATGAGCAGTTCTTC
>-|TRBV28|TRBJ1-6
CASSQPAGLRNSPLHF
TGTGCCAGCAGTCAACCAGCAGGACTCAGAAATTCACCCCTACACTTT
>TRBD1|TRBV4-3|TRBJ2-2
CASSQEMTGGLSGELFF
TGCGCCAGCAGCCAAGAAATGACAGGGGGGTTATCCGGGGAGCTGTTTTTT
>-|TRBV28|TRBJ1-5
CASSLTRSNQPQHF
TGTGCCAGCAGTTTAACGCGGAGCAATCAGCCCCAGCATTTT
>-|TRBV5-1|TRBJ1-1
CASRKWGDTEAFF
TGCGCCAGCAGGAAATGGGGGGACACTGAAGCTTTCTTT
>TRBD1|TRBV4-3|TRBJ1-6
CASSQDTGGSPLHF
TGCGCCAGCAGCCAAGACACAGGGGGCTCACCCCTCCACTTT
>-|TRBV5-1|TRBJ1-2
CASSLGASGYTF
TGCGCCAGCAGCTTGGGGGCCTCTGGCTACACCTTC
>-|TRBV6-4|TRBJ1-1
CASSESGNTEAFF
TGTGCCAGCAGTGAAAGCGGGAACACTGAAGCTTTCTTT
>-|TRBV19|TRBJ2-7
CASSIGDTTYEQYF
TGTGCCAGTAGTATCGGGGACACCACCTACGAGCAGTACTTC
>TRBD2|TRBV7-9|TRBJ2-3
CASSASSGRNPSMGTQYF
TGTGCCAGCAGCGCGTCTAGCGGGAGGAACCCATCCATGGGTACGCAGTATTTT
>TRBD1|TRBV14|TRBJ1-1
CASSSRDRGTEAFF
TGTGCCAGCAGCTCCCGGGACAGGGGGACTGAAGCTTTCTTT
>TRBD1|TRBV19|TRBJ2-7
CASSSDRFAYEQYF
TGTGCCAGTAGCTCGGACAGGTTCGCCTACGAGCAGTACTTC
>-|TRBV21-1|TRBJ1-1
CASSKWGPRVTEAFF
TGTGCCAGCAGCAAATGGGGGCCCAGGGTTACTGAAGCTTTCTTT
>-|TRBV28|TRBJ2-1
CASSSAGAADNEQFF
TGTGCCAGCAGTTCCGCGGGGGCCGCAGACAATGAGCAGTTCTTC
>-|TRBV27|TRBJ1-6
CASSRSQRGDSPLHF
TGTGCCAGCAGCCGCTCCCAGCGGGGAGATTCACCCCTCCACTTT
>-|TRBV28|TRBJ2-5
CASSPSSWGGPETQYF
TGTGCCAGCAGTCCTAGTTCGTGGGGGGGCCCGGAGACCCAGTACTTC
>-|TRBV11-2|TRBJ1-3
CASSSQGALSGNTIYF
TGTGCCAGCAGCTCCCAAGGGGCCCTCTCTGGAAACACCATATATTTT
>TRBD2|TRBV10-2|TRBJ2-1
CASSGPGLAGGLSDNEQFF
TGCGCCAGCAGTGGCCCGGGACTAGCGGGAGGGCTCTCCGACAATGAGCAGTTCTTC
>TRBD2|TRBV11-2|TRBJ2-7
CASSPLIGTSGSLYEQYF
TGTGCCAGCAGCCCACTTATTGGGACTAGCGGGAGCCTCTACGAGCAGTACTTC
>TRBD1|TRBV30|TRBJ2-5
CAWKVKDRYPETQYF
TGTGCCTGGAAGGTAAAGGACAGGTACCCGGAGACCCAGTACTTC
>-|TRBV6-6|TRBJ2-7
CASTLVGGSYEQYF
TGTGCCAGCACTCTTGTGGGGGGTTCCTACGAGCAGTACTTC
>-|TRBV29-1|TRBJ2-4
CSGEAIGGLGKNIQYF
TGCAGCGGTGAAGCGATCGGGGGTCTAGGCAAAAACATTCAGTACTTC